Ten or more counts support the clone carrying this TCR beta chain. Its antigen is as yet unknown. This entry is derived from a study of T cells after yellow fever vaccination. Study-wide points: One caveat is that FACS-sorted repertoires could contain abundant clonotypes contaminating from the bulk population.

The germline gives CDR1 MNHEY, CDR2 SVGEGT. V was cut by 7 bases and J by 0 bases, with 10 bases left in between. CDR3 length equals 14 residues. TCRdb passed the 5' RACE reads through MiXCR, listing each CDR3 protein once. Here the sample spans about 130,000 distinct CDR3 sequences, over 8% being singletons. The chain couples TRBV6-2 or TRBV6-3 to TRBJ2-4; D is possibly TRBD2 (7 bases). Sequenced here: CD8+ T cells sorted from PBMCs, sampled on the day of the yellow fever booster vaccination. The source is a man between 18 and 29 years old who received the YFV17D yellow fever vaccine. The CDR3 spells CASTRGAAKNIQYF. The CDR3 nucleotides are TGTGCCAGCACTCGGGGGGCAGCCAAAAACATTCAGTACTTC.